Shown below are 5 T cell receptor beta chains from a single sample sequenced in a study of T cells in localized non-small cell lung cancer. Libraries were prepared by immunoSEQ multiplex PCR; TCRdb keeps only in-frame clonotypes and omits some of them. Of 15,000 to 20,000 clones in the sample, 65% to 90% were seen once. The source material was peripheral blood, sampled before any cancer treatment. All receptors derive from a man aged 40-75 years with stage I lung adenocarcinoma.

This chain joins TRBV11-1 and TRBJ2-1; 8 positions match TRBD2. The junction had 15 bases not matched to a gene; V was cut back by 4 bases and J by 10 bases. This CDR3 is built from 16 residues. Germline loops: CDR1 SGHAT, CDR2 FQDESV (reference sequence). The CDR3 sequence: CASSSWGAGASREQFF. The CDR3 DNA reads TGTGCCAGCAGCTCATGGGGAGCGGGGGCCTCTCGGGAGCAGTTCTTC.

V usage is TRBV4-3 and J usage is TRBJ2-7, with D possibly being TRBD1 (5 bases). V was pared by 1 base and J by 3 bases, with 10 bases between. Germline V gives CDR1 LGHNA, CDR2 YSLEER. This CDR3 comprises 14 residues. The CDR3 spells CASSQVTAHYEQYF. The CDR3 nucleotides are TGCGCCAGCAGCCAAGTGACAGCACACTACGAGCAGTACTTC.

The CDR3 sequence is CASSSDRGSGNTIYF. The DNA for the CDR3 is TGTGCCAGCAGCTCCGACAGGGGCTCTGGAAACACCATATATTTT. The V and J genes are TRBV28 and TRBJ1-3, with 8 bases fitting TRBD1. The V segment lost 6 bases and the J segment 0 bases; nucleotides outside the gene matches: 4. Germline V gene sequence: CDR1 MDHEN, CDR2 SYDVKM. This CDR3 region has 15 residues.

The chain is built from TRBV9 and TRBJ2-2, with 8 bases that match TRBD2. CDR1 and CDR2 from the germline V gene are SGDLS and YYNGEE. The CDR3 spans 16 residues. The junction had 6 bases not matched to a gene; V was cut back by 3 bases and J by 2 bases. Written as DNA, the CDR3 is TGTGCCAGCAGCGATGTAGCGGGGATTAACACCGGGGAGCTGTTTTTT. This encodes CASSDVAGINTGELFF.

The chain joins TRBV4-2 to TRBJ2-7; D is uncertain. The length of the CDR3 is 13 residues. Germline lookup yields CDR1 LGHNA and CDR2 YNFKEQ. Trimming took 3 bases from V and 5 from J, leaving 11 bases between them. The CDR3: CASSQLGQDEQYF. The DNA of the CDR3 is TGTGCCAGCAGCCAGCTTGGCCAGGACGAGCAGTACTTC.